The present T cell receptor beta chain was sequenced within a study of blood T cell repertoires in COVID-19. The overall study: From T cells, B-cell-depleted T cells, or PBMCs came the material, which was cDNA or gDNA.

V was cut by 5 bases and J by 5 bases, with 13 bases left in between. This CDR3 has 14 residues. From germline, CDR1 is WSHSY and CDR2 SAAADI. Some clones are missing from TCRdb's copy, which holds only in-frame ones; the method was immunoSEQ multiplex PCR. The sample holds fewer than 250,000 clones, approximately 84% seen once. Enrollees, about 18 to 89 years old, lived in around 23 US areas. Each participant's cohort was designated according to participant-reported clinical history. Either two negative PCRs, clearance, or symptom resolution qualified Cohort 3 donors as recovered. The chain uses TRBV10-2 and TRBJ2-4, with D possibly matching TRBD2 (6 bases). The sequence was obtained from a woman in her twenties or thirties who had recovered from COVID-19. The sequenced sample was PBMCs or T cells enriched from blood (not recorded which). The CDR3 DNA reads TGCGCCAGCAGTACCCGTGGCGGGGAAAACATTCAGTACTTC. Its protein is CASSTRGGENIQYF.